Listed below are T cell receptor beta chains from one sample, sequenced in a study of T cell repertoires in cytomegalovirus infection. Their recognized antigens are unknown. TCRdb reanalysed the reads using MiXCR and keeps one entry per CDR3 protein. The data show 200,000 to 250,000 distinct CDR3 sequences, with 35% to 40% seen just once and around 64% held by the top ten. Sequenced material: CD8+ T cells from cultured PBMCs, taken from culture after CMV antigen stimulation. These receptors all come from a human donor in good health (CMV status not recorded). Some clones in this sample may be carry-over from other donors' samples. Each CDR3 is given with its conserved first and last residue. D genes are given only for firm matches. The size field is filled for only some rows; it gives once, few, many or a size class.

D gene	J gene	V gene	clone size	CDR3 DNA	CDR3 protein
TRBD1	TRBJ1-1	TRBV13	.	TGTGCCAGCAGCTTTGGACAGGGGGCTTGGACTGAAGCTTTCTTT	CASSFGQGAWTEAFF
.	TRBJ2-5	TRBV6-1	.	TGTGCCAGCAGCCCCCCGATCGGAAACCAAGAGACCCAGTACTTC	CASSPPIGNQETQYF
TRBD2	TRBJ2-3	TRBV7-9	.	TGTGCCAGCAGTCCTAGCGGGAGGACGGCAGATACGCAGTATTTT	CASSPSGRTADTQYF
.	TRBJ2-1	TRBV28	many	TGTGCCAGCAATGGGGACTACAATGAGCAGTTCTTC	CASNGDYNEQFF
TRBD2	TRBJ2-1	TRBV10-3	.	TGTGCCATCCCCGCCCCTAGCGGGCCCAATGAGCAGTTCTTC	CAIPAPSGPNEQFF
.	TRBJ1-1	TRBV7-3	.	TGTGCCAGCAGCCCCCTCCAAGGATTGAACACTGAAGCTTTCTTT	CASSPLQGLNTEAFF
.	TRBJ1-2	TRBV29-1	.	TGCAGCGTGGAGGGACGAAAAACTAACTATGGCTACACCTTC	CSVEGRKTNYGYTF
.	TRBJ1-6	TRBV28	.	TGTGCCAGCGGTCTGGACCGGAGCTCCTATAATTCACCCCTCCACTTT	CASGLDRSSYNSPLHF
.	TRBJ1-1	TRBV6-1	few	TGTGCCAGCCCTATATCGGGAGGAAACACTGAAGCTTTCTTT	CASPISGGNTEAFF
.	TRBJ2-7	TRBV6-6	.	TGTGCCAGCGTACGTCTGGGGCAGAGCTCCTACGAGCAGTACTTC	CASVRLGQSSYEQYF
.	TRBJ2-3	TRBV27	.	TGTGCCAGCATCACTAGCTTTGGGGGGAACCGCGGGGATACGCAGTATTTT	CASITSFGGNRGDTQYF
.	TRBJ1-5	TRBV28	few	TGTGCCAGCAGTCTATTCGACCCGTATAGCAATCAGCCCCAGCATTTT	CASSLFDPYSNQPQHF
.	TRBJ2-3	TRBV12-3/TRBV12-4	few	TGTGCCAGCAGTTCGGGGGGCCACACAGATACGCAGTATTTT	CASSSGGHTDTQYF
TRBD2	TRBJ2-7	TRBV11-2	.	TGTGCCAGCAGCTTAGTGGGAGGGGATCTTTCCGAGCAGTACTTC	CASSLVGGDLSEQYF
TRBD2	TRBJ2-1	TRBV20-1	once	TGCAGTGCTAGAGATCGGGGACTAGCGGGGGCCGAGCAGTTCTTC	CSARDRGLAGAEQFF
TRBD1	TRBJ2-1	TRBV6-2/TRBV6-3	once	TGTGCCAGCAGCCCACAGGGGTATGAGACGTTCTTC	CASSPQGYETFF
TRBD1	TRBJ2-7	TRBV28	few	TGTGCCAGCAGTTTCGGGACAGACAGTTACGAGCAGTACTTC	CASSFGTDSYEQYF
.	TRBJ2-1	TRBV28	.	TGTGCCAGCAGCCCCGTGATTGGATCCTACAATGAGCAGTTCTTC	CASSPVIGSYNEQFF
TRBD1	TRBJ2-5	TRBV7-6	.	TGTGCCAGCGGGCAGGGGGCCAGGGAGACCCAGTACTTC	CASGQGARETQYF
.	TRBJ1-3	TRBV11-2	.	TGTGCCAGCAGCTTAGATAGAAACACCATATATTTT	CASSLDRNTIYF
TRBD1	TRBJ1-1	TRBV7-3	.	TGTGCCAGCAGCTCGCATCAGGGGGTAGGGGCTTTCTTT	CASSSHQGVGAFF
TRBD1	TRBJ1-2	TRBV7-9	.	TGTGCCAGCAGCTTAGCGGGACAGGATAACTATGGCTACACCTTC	CASSLAGQDNYGYTF
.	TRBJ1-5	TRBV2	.	TGTGCCAGCAGTGACCCGAGGGAGAGGGATCAGCCCCAGCATTTT	CASSDPRERDQPQHF
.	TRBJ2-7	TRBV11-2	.	TGTGCCAGCAGCTTAGCTGTGACAGTGAGCTCCTACGAGCAGTACTTC	CASSLAVTVSSYEQYF
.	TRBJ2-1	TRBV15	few	TGTGCCACCAGCAAGTCCAATGAGCAGTTCTTC	CATSKSNEQFF
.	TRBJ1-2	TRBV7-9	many	TGTGCCAGCAGCTTAAACCCCCCGGGTGGCTATGGCTACACCTTC	CASSLNPPGGYGYTF
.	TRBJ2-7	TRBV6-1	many	TGTGCCAGCAGTGTCGGCAACCGCGAGCAGTACTTC	CASSVGNREQYF
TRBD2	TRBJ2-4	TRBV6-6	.	TGTGCCATCTCGGCGGCACTAGCGGGAACTTTAGCCAAAAACATTCAGTACTTC	CAISAALAGTLAKNIQYF
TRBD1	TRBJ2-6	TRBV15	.	TGTGCCACCAGCAGAGATTTCTGGGACAGCCTTTACTCTGGGGCCAACGTCCTGACTTTC	CATSRDFWDSLYSGANVLTF
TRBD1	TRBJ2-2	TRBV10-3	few	TGTGCCATCAGTGACCTTAGACAGGGGGCCGGCGGGGAGCTGTTTTTT	CAISDLRQGAGGELFF
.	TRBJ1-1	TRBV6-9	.	TGTGCCAGTCGAGTCTACGAAAACACTGAAGCTTTCTTT	CASRVYENTEAFF
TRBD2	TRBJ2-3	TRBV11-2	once	TGTGCCAGCAGCTTATTGACTAGCGGGGGGGGTACAGATACGCAGTATTTT	CASSLLTSGGGTDTQYF
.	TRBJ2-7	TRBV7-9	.	TGTGCCAGCAGCGCCCCGGACGGCGTTTACGAGCAGTACTTC	CASSAPDGVYEQYF
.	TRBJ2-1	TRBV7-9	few	TGTGCCAGCAGCTTAGGGGCCTACGGCAATGAGCAGTTCTTC	CASSLGAYGNEQFF
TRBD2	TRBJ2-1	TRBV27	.	TGTGCCAGCAGTTCACAAGGACTAGCGGGGGGGTACAATGAGCAGTTCTTC	CASSSQGLAGGYNEQFF
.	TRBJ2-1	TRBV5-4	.	TGTGCCAGCAGCCGGGTCGGGACGGCTTCCTACAATGAGCAGTTCTTC	CASSRVGTASYNEQFF
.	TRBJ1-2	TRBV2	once	TGTGCCAGCAGTGAAGCGCTTCTTGGGGGGGATGGCTACACCTTC	CASSEALLGGDGYTF
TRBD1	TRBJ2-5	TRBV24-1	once	TGTGCCACCAGTGATTCCAGGACAGGGGAGTACCAAGAGACCCAGTACTTC	CATSDSRTGEYQETQYF
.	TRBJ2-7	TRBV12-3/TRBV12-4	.	TGTGCCAGCAGTAAGGGACACCCCTACGAGCAGTACTTC	CASSKGHPYEQYF
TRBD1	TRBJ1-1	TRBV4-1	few	TGCGCCAGCACCCGGGGACAGGGAGACACTGAAGCTTTCTTT	CASTRGQGDTEAFF
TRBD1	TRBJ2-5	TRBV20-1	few	TGCAGTGCTCAACCCGGACAGGCCCAAGAGACCCAGTACTTC	CSAQPGQAQETQYF
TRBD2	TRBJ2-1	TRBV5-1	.	TGCGCCAGCAGCTTGGGCGAACTAGCGGGAGTTAATGAGCAGTTCTTC	CASSLGELAGVNEQFF
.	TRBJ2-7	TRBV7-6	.	TGTGCCAGCAGCTTATTTGAGGGATCAGCGGGTCTTTACAAGCAGTACTTC	CASSLFEGSAGLYKQYF
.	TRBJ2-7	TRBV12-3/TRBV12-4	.	TGTGCCAGCAGTGGCGGGTGGGAGCAGTACTTC	CASSGGWEQYF
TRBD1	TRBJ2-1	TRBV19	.	TGTGCCAGTAGAATCTCCGGGACAGGTTACAATGAGCAGTTCTTC	CASRISGTGYNEQFF
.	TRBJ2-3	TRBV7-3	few	TGTGCCAGCAGCTCCAACGTGAGGGGCAGCACAGATACGCAGTATTTT	CASSSNVRGSTDTQYF
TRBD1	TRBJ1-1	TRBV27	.	TGTGCCAGCACGGACAGGGTTGGCACTGAAGCTTTCTTT	CASTDRVGTEAFF
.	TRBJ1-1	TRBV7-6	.	TGTGCCAGCAGACACCCTGACAGGTTGAACACTGAAGCTTTCTTT	CASRHPDRLNTEAFF